This entry is about one TCR beta chain. Its antigen is as yet unknown. These data belong to a study of radiation and T cells in renal cell carcinoma. General study findings and limits: Top tumor clonotypes rose in blood 2 weeks post-radiation, then contracted.

Time point described: baseline pretreatment blood. The treatment was: 15 Gy SBRT to primary tumor, nephrectomy 4 weeks later. Trimming shortened V by 5 bases and J by 1 base, and 14 bases separated the two germline ends. The CDR3 has 15 residues. The germline CDR1 and CDR2 sequences are SGHTA and FQGNSA. Sequenced by immunoSEQ multiplex PCR; TCRdb stores in-frame clones only, minus some. The table has tens of thousands of clones, roughly three quarters seen once; the top ten hold about 7.1%. This receptor was identified in a man between 60 and 75 years old with renal cell carcinoma. The material was blood, obtained from a patient whose treatment included radiotherapy and nephrectomy. The chain carries TRBV7-2 and TRBJ1-1; D is unresolved. This CDR3 reads CASSPSRRRNTEAFF. CDR3 coding DNA: TGTGCCAGCAGCCCATCACGCCGACGGAACACTGAAGCTTTCTTT.